This T cell receptor (beta chain) was sequenced in a study of CD8 T cells in ankylosing spondylitis. Study findings and constraints: The clones that were linked to disease were reported to be significantly enriched in matched synovial fluid samples from ankylosing spondylitis patients. In peripheral blood, disease-linked CD8+ clones occurred at relatively low frequencies. Existing reports had already noted some motif variants in reactive arthritis synovial fluid and blood.

From the 5' RACE reads, TCRdb called clonotypes with MiXCR, one entry per CDR3 protein. The table lists approximately 350,000 distinct CDR3 sequences, 20% to 25% of them singletons, with approximately 14% in the top ten. Comment on this clonotype: Its antigen is not known.

Germline V CDR1 and CDR2: SEHNR, FQNEAQ (reference sequence). This CDR3 spans 15 amino acids. The V gene lost 5 bases and the J gene lost 2 bases, with 16 bases spanning the gap. The TCR sequence derives from a male donor with ankylosing spondylitis or in good health (not recorded which). This chain links TRBV7-9 with TRBJ2-7; no firm D call. Sequences were obtained from blood, either unsorted or a sorted T cell fraction (not recorded which). CDR3 sequence (DNA): TGTGCCAGCAGCCCCGAGGTGGGCGCGACCTACGAGCAGTACTTC. Protein product: CASSPEVGATYEQYF. Complete variable domain (other parts from reference TRBV7-9 and TRBJ2-7): DTGVSQNPRHKITKRGQNVTFRCDPISEHNRLYWYRQTLGQGPEFLTYFQNEAQLEKSRLLSDRFSAERPKGSFSTLEIQRTEQGDSAMYLCASSPEVGATYEQYFGPGTRLTVT.